Detailed here is one TCR beta chain. Antigen unknown. This specimen comes from a study of CD8 T cells in Susac syndrome. Study at large: Among the sequenced Susac syndrome patients, five or six had active disease while eight were in remission. Broader study findings: The CD4+ T cell repertoires, which came from Susac syndrome patients, showed no sign of clonal expansion. A relatively small number of individuals underwent TCR sequencing and HLA analysis.

It was with random hexamers that roughly 0.5 to 1 ug RNA was reverse transcribed. TCRdb passed the immunoSEQ multiplex PCR reads through MiXCR, listing each CDR3 protein once. The sample consists of roughly 160,000 distinct CDR3 sequences, more than 95% of them appearing once. The CDR3 covers 13 residues. The germline gives CDR1 GTSNPN, CDR2 SVGIG (reference sequence). The junction had 12 bases not matched to a gene; V was cut back by 5 bases and J by 9 bases. Sequencing was done on a sample of CD4+ T cells from PBMCs. The source of this sequence is a human donor with Susac syndrome. V is TRBV30 and J is TRBJ2-7; TRBD1 agrees at 8 bases. CDR3 nucleotides: TGTGCCTGGTCCGGGACAGGCAGTTTGGGGCAGTACTTC. Residues: CAWSGTGSLGQYF.